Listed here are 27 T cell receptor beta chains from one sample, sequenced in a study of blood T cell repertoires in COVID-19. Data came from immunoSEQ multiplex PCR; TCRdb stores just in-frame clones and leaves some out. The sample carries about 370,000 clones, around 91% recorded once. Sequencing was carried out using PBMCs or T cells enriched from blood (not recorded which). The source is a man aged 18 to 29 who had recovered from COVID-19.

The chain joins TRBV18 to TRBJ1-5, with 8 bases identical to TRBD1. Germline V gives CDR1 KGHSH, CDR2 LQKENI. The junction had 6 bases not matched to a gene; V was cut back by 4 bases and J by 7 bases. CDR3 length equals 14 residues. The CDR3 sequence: CASSQDRVSQPQHF. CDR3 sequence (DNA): TGTGCCAGCTCACAGGACAGGGTTTCGCAGCCCCAGCATTTT.

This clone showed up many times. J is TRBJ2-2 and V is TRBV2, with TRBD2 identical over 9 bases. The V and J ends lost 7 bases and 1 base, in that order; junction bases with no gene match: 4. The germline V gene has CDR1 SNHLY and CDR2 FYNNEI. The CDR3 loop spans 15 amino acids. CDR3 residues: CASIGLARNTGELFF. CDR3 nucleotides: TGTGCCAGCATCGGACTAGCGAGGAACACCGGGGAGCTGTTTTTT.

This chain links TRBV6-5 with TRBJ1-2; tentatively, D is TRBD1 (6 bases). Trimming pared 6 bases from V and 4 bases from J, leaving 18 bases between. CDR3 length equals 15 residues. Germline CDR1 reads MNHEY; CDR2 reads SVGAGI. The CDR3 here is CASRPNGGGAYGYTF. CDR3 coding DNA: TGTGCCAGCAGACCAAACGGTGGGGGCGCCTATGGCTACACCTTC.

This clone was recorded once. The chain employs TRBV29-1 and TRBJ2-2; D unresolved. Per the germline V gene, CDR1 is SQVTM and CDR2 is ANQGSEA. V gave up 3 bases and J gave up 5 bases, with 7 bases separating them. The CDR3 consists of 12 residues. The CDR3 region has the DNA TGCAGCGTTGATTTGCGGACCGGGGAGCTGTTTTTT. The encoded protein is CSVDLRTGELFF.

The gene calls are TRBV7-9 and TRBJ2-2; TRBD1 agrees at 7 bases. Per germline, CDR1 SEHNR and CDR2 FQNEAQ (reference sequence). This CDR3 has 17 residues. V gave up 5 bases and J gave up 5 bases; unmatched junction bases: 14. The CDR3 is CASSPPTGFGVTGELFF. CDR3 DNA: TGTGCCAGCAGCCCCCCGACAGGGTTCGGGGTAACCGGGGAGCTGTTTTTT. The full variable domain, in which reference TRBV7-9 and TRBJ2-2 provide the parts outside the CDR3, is DTGVSQNPRHKITKRGQNVTFRCDPISEHNRLYWYRQTLGQGPEFLTYFQNEAQLEKSRLLSDRFSAERPKGSFSTLEIQRTEQGDSAMYLCASSPPTGFGVTGELFFGEGSRLTVL.

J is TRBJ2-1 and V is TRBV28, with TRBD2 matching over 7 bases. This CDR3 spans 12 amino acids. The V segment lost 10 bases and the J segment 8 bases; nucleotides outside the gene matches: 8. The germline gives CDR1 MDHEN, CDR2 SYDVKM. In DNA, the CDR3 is TGTGCCACGGGCGGGAGAGGGGATGAGCAGTTCTTC. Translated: CATGGRGDEQFF.

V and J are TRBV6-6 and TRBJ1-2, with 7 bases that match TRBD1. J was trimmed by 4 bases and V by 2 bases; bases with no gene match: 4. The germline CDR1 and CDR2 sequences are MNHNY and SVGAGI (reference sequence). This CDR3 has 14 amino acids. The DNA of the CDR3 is TGTGCCAGCAGTTACGACAGGGCCCTCTATGGCTACACCTTC. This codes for CASSYDRALYGYTF.

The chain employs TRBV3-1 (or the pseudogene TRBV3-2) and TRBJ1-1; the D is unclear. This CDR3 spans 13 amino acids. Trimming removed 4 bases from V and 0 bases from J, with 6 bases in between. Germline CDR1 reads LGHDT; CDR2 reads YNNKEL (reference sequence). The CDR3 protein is CASSRAMNTEAFF. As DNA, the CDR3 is TGTGCCAGCAGCCGCGCGATGAACACTGAAGCTTTCTTT.

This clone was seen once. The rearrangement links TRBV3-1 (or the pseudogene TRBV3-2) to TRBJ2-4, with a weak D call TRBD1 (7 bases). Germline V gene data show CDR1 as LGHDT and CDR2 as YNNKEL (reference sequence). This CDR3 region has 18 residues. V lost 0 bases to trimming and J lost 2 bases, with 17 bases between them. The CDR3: CASSQDWRGLASKNIQYF. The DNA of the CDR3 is TGTGCCAGCAGCCAAGATTGGAGGGGGCTGGCTTCCAAAAACATTCAGTACTTC.

The CDR3 protein is CASSAQTSGVHNEQFF. The CDR3 region has the DNA TGTGCCAGCAGTGCCCAGACTAGCGGAGTTCACAATGAGCAGTTCTTC. The chain has TRBV27 and TRBJ2-1, with TRBD2 matching over 9 bases. CDR3 size: 16 residues. The V gene's germline CDR1 is MNHEY and CDR2 SMNVEV (reference sequence). Trimming cost V 5 bases and J 5 bases; bases outside gene matches: 10.

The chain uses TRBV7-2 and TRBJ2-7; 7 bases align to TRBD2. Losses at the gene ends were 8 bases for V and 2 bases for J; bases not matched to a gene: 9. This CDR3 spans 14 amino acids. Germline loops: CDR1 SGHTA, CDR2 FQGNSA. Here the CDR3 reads CASSATSVPYEQYF. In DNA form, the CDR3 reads TGTGCCAGCTCAGCTACTAGCGTGCCCTACGAGCAGTACTTC.

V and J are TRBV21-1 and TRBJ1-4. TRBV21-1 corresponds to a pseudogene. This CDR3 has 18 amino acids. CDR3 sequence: CASSKDLAGGRLNEKLFF. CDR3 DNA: TGTGCCAGCAGCAAAGATTTAGCGGGTGGCCGGCTGAATGAAAAACTGTTTTTT.

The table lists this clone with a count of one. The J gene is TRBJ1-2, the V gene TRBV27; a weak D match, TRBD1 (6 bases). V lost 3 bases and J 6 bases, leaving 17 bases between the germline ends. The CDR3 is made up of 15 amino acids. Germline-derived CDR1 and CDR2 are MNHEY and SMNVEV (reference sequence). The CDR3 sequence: CASSFSLDRSDGYTF. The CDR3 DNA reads TGTGCCAGCAGTTTCTCCTTAGACAGGAGCGATGGCTACACCTTC.

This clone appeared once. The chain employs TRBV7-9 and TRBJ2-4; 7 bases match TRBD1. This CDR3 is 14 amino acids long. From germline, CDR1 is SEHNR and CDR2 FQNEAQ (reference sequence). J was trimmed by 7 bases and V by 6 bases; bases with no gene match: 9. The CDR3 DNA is TGTGCCAGCAGTCCGCAAACAGGGGTGAACATTCAGTACTTC. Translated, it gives CASSPQTGVNIQYF.

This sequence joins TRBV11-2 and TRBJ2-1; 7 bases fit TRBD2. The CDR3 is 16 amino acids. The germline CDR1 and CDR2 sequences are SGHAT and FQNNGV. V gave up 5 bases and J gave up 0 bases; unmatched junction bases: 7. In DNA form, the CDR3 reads TGTGCCAGCAGCCCCATGCTAGCGGACTCCTACAATGAGCAGTTCTTC. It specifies CASSPMLADSYNEQFF.

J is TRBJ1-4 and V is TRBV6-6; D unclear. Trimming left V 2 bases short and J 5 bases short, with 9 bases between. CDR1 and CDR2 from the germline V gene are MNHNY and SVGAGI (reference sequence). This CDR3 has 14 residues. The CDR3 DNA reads TGTGCCAGCAGTTACCCGGAGGCAAATGAAAAACTGTTTTTT. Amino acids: CASSYPEANEKLFF.

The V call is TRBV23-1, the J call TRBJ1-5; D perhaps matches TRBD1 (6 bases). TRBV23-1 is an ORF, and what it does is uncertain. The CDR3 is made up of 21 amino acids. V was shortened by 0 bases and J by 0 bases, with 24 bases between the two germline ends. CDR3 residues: CASSQSEGMDGDNYSNQPQHF. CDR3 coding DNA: TGCGCCAGCAGTCAATCAGAAGGGATGGACGGGGACAACTATAGCAATCAGCCCCAGCATTTT.

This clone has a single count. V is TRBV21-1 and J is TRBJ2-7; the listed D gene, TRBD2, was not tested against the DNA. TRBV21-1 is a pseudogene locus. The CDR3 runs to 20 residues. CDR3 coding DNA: TGTGCCAGCACCCTACCCCTGGGCGACCGGAGGGGTGCTTGGGGGGGTGGGCAGTACTTC. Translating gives CASTLPLGDRRGAWGGGQYF.

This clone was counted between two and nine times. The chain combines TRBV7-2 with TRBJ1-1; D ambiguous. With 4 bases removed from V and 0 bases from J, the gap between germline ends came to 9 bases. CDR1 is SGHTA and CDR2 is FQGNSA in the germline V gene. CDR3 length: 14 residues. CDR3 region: CASSSAPLNTEAFF. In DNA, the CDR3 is TGTGCCAGCAGCTCCGCGCCGTTGAACACTGAAGCTTTCTTT.

The chain's CDR3 is CASSHGTSSGDTQYF. The DNA for the CDR3 is TGTGCCAGCAGCCATGGGACTAGCTCGGGCGATACGCAGTATTTT. V usage is TRBV7-6 and J usage is TRBJ2-3, with 9 bases identical to TRBD2. Losses at the gene ends were 5 bases for V and 6 bases for J; bases not matched to a gene: 9. Germline V lookup: CDR1 SGHVS, CDR2 FNYEAQ. The CDR3 has 15 amino acids.

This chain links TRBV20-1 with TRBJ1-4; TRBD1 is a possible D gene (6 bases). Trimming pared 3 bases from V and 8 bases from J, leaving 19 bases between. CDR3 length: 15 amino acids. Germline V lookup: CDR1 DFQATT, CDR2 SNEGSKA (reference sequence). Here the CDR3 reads CSASGRGASLEKLFF. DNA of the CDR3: TGCAGTGCTAGTGGTCGGGGGGCGTCCTTGGAAAAACTGTTTTTT.

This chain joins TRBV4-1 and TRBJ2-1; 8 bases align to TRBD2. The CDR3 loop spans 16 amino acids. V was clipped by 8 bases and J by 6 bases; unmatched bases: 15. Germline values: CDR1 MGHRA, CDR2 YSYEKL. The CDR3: CASSSPPGGNPNEQFF. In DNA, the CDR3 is TGCGCCAGCTCCTCCCCCCCGGGAGGGAATCCCAATGAGCAGTTCTTC.

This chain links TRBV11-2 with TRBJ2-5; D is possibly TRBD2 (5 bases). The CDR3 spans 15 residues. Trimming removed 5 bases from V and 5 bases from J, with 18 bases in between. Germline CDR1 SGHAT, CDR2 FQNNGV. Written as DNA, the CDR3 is TGTGCCAGCAGCCTGATAGGCCGGGATCCGGAGACCCAGTACTTC. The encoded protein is CASSLIGRDPETQYF.

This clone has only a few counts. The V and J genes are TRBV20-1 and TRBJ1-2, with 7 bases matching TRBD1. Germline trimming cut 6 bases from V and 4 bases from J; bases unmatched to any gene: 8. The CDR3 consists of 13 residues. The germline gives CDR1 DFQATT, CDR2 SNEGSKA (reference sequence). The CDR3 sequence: CSASRGTAYGYTF. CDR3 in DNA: TGCAGTGCCAGTCGTGGGACAGCCTATGGCTACACCTTC.

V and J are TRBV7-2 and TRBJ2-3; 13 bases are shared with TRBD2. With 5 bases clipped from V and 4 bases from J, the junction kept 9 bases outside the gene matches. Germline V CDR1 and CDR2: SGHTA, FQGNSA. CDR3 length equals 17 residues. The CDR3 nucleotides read TGTGCCAGCAGCCCCACTGGACTAGCGGGGGCCTCAGATACGCAGTATTTT. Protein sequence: CASSPTGLAGASDTQYF.

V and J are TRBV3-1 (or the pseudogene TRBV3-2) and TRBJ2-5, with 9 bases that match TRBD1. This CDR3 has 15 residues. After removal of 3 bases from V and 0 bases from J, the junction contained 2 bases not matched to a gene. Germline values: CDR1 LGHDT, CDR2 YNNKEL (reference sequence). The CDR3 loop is CASSQNRGHQETQYF. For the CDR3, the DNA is TGTGCCAGCAGCCAGAACAGGGGGCACCAAGAGACCCAGTACTTC.

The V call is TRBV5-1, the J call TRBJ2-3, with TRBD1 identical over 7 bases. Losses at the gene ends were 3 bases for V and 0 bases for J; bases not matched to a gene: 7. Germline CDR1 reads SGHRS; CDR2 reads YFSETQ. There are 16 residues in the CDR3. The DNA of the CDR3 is TGCGCCAGCAGCTCGCCGACAGGGTCTAGCACAGATACGCAGTATTTT. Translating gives CASSSPTGSSTDTQYF. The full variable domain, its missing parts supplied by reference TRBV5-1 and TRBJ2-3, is KAGVTQTPRYLIKTRGQQVTLSCSPISGHRSVSWYQQTPGQGLQFLFEYFSETQRNKGNFPGRFSGRQFSNSRSEMNVSTLELGDSALYLCASSSPTGSSTDTQYFGPGTRLTVL.